A single sample gave rise to the 23 T cell receptor beta chains below, sequenced in a study of cytomegalovirus exposure and HLA in healthy donors. It was with 60 Vbeta and 13 Jbeta primers that the PCR ran. Only in-frame clones appear in the TCRdb table, and some are missing; sequencing was by immunoSEQ multiplex PCR. The top ten clones hold roughly 7.8% of a sample with 150,000 to 200,000 clones, around 80% of them seen once. The sample comprised PBMCs. The receptor source for this set is a woman in her thirties or forties in good health and CMV-seropositive.

The V gene is TRBV5-4, the J gene TRBJ2-5; 9 positions agree with TRBD1. The CDR3 runs 15 residues. Germline V gene sequence: CDR1 SGHNT, CDR2 YYREEE (reference sequence). The J segment lost 5 bases and the V segment lost 4 bases, leaving 9 bases of the junction unmatched. The CDR3 sequence is CASSMGQGGGETQYF. In DNA form, the CDR3 reads TGTGCCAGCAGCATGGGACAGGGAGGTGGGGAGACCCAGTACTTC.

This CDR3 reads CASSRLNSNQPQHF. CDR3 nucleotide sequence: TGTGCCAGCAGCCGACTAAATAGCAATCAGCCCCAGCATTTT. The chain has TRBV2 and TRBJ1-5; D is undetermined. Germline V gene sequence: CDR1 SNHLY, CDR2 FYNNEI. V lost 6 bases, J lost 0 bases, and 9 bases lay in between. This CDR3 is built from 14 residues. The whole variable domain, remainder taken from reference TRBV2 and TRBJ1-5, is EPEVTQTPSHQVTQMGQEVILRCVPISNHLYFYWYRQILGQKVEFLVSFYNNEISEKSEIFDDQFSVERPDGSNFTLKIRSTKLEDSAMYFCASSRLNSNQPQHFGDGTRLSIL.

A few counts support this clone. The chain carries TRBV2 and TRBJ1-1; tentative D call: TRBD1 (5 bases). V shed 8 bases and J shed 4 bases, with 14 bases lying between them. This CDR3 contains 13 residues. Germline loops: CDR1 SNHLY, CDR2 FYNNEI. In nucleotides, the CDR3 is TGTGCCAGCTCGAAGGAAGGGGCCACTGAAGCTTTCTTT. It codes for CASSKEGATEAFF. Based on the CDR3 plus reference TRBV2 and TRBJ1-1, the full variable domain is EPEVTQTPSHQVTQMGQEVILRCVPISNHLYFYWYRQILGQKVEFLVSFYNNEISEKSEIFDDQFSVERPDGSNFTLKIRSTKLEDSAMYFCASSKEGATEAFFGQGTRLTVV.

The chain recombines TRBV13 with TRBJ2-7, with 8 bases identical to TRBD2. The CDR3 is made up of 15 amino acids. The V gene end was trimmed by 7 bases and the J gene end by 1 base; junction bases not matched to a gene: 9. The V gene's germline CDR1 is PRHDT and CDR2 FYEKMQ (reference sequence). Written as DNA, the CDR3 is TGTGCCAGCACCGAGGGGGGACTAGGGTCCTACGAGCAGTACTTC. Protein product: CASTEGGLGSYEQYF.

The rearrangement links TRBV6-5 to TRBJ1-3; D is unresolved. The CDR3 runs 14 residues. The germline CDR1 and CDR2 sequences are MNHEY and SVGAGI. V was clipped by 5 bases and J by 0 bases, with 8 bases between them. The CDR3, as DNA: TGTGCCAGCAGTGCCCAGGACTCTGGAAACACCATATATTTT. It encodes CASSAQDSGNTIYF.

This chain connects TRBV5-1 to TRBJ2-7, with 11 bases matching TRBD2. The J segment lost 1 base and the V segment lost 4 bases, leaving 4 bases of the junction unmatched. Germline V CDR1 and CDR2: SGHRS, YFSETQ. This CDR3 comprises 15 residues. As DNA, the CDR3 is TGCGCCAGCAGCCCTACTAGCGGGGGATCCTACGAGCAGTACTTC. Residues: CASSPTSGGSYEQYF.

The rearrangement links TRBV28 to TRBJ2-7, with 7 bases lining up with TRBD2. The CDR3 is 15 residues long. Germline CDR1 is MDHEN and CDR2 is SYDVKM. V lost 7 bases and J lost 4; bases outside the gene matches: 13. The CDR3 spells CASKIGAGVVYEQYF. CDR3 sequence (DNA): TGTGCCAGCAAGATTGGGGCGGGAGTTGTATACGAGCAGTACTTC.

The chain links TRBV19 to TRBJ2-7; 10 bases are a match to TRBD1. Germline-derived CDR1 and CDR2 are LNHDA and SQIVND (reference sequence). After removal of 4 bases from V and 3 bases from J, the junction contained 12 bases not matched to a gene. CDR3 length: 17 amino acids. CDR3 DNA: TGTGCCAGTAGTAGCGGGACAGGGGCTTCCCAGGGCTACGAGCAGTACTTC. This translates into CASSSGTGASQGYEQYF. Using reference TRBV19 and TRBJ2-7 for the parts outside the CDR3, the full variable domain is DGGITQSPKYLFRKEGQNVTLSCEQNLNHDAMYWYRQDPGQGLRLIYYSQIVNDFQKGDIAEGYSVSREKKESFPLTVTSAQKNPTAFYLCASSSGTGASQGYEQYFGPGTRLTVT.

The rearrangement uses TRBV10-3 and TRBJ2-5; D may correspond to TRBD1 or TRBD2 (5 bases each). TRBJ2-7 explains the end of the DNA better; the J call may be wrong. The CDR3 totals 14 residues. Germline V CDR1 and CDR2: ENHRY, SYGVKD. The CDR3 loop is CAISESMGAYEQYF. The CDR3 region has the DNA TGTGCCATCAGTGAGTCAATGGGGGCCTACGAGCAGTACTTC.

This clone appeared a few times. Within the sample, other DNA sequences also encode this same CDR3. The chain uses TRBV7-2 and TRBJ2-5, with 7 bases lining up with TRBD2. Germline CDR1 and CDR2: SGHTA and FQGNSA. There are 13 residues in the CDR3. Trimming cost V 3 bases and J 5 bases; bases outside gene matches: 3. The chain's CDR3 is CASSFAGEETQYF. The CDR3 nucleotides read TGTGCCAGCAGCTTTGCGGGAGAGGAGACCCAGTACTTC. The complete variable domain, with remaining parts taken from reference TRBV7-2 and TRBJ2-5, reads GAGVSQSPSNKVTEKGKDVELRCDPISGHTALYWYRQSLGQGLEFLIYFQGNSAPDKSGLPSDRFSAERTGGSVSTLTIQRTQQEDSAVYLCASSFAGEETQYFGPGTRLLVL.

The J gene is TRBJ2-7, the V gene TRBV6-1, with 8 bases lining up with TRBD1. The germline CDR1 and CDR2 sequences are MNHNS and SASEGT. CDR3 length equals 12 residues. The junction had 4 bases not matched to a gene; V was cut back by 6 bases and J by 6 bases. The CDR3 DNA follows: TGTGCCAGCAGCCTTGACAGGGGCGAGCAGTACTTC. This sequence encodes CASSLDRGEQYF.

The chain is built from TRBV28 and TRBJ2-7, with a tentative D call TRBD1 (5 bases). Germline CDR1 is MDHEN and CDR2 is SYDVKM. The CDR3 contains 14 residues. V lost 2 bases, J lost 3 bases, and 11 bases lay in between. Here the CDR3 reads CASSLRPRVYEQYF. The CDR3 nucleotides read TGTGCCAGCAGTTTACGGCCCAGGGTCTACGAGCAGTACTTC.

V gene TRBV7-9 combines with J gene TRBJ2-1, with 11 bases matching TRBD2. The CDR3 is 16 amino acids. Per germline, CDR1 SEHNR and CDR2 FQNEAQ (reference sequence). The ends lost 5 bases at V and 8 bases at J; junction bases unmatched: 11. The CDR3 DNA is TGTGCCAGCAGCACAATAGCGGGAGGGCCGATCCATGAGCAGTTCTTC. This translates into CASSTIAGGPIHEQFF.

The chain joins TRBV6-1 to TRBJ2-3; D ambiguous. V was shortened by 4 bases and J by 1 base, with 24 bases between the two germline ends. The CDR3 is 19 residues long. Germline V gives CDR1 MNHNS, CDR2 SASEGT. CDR3 in amino acids: CASSGSERAGASGTDTQYF. In DNA, the CDR3 is TGTGCCAGCAGTGGAAGCGAGCGAGCCGGTGCTAGTGGCACAGATACGCAGTATTTT.

The chain uses TRBV28 and TRBJ2-2, with 8 nucleotides matching TRBD2. The CDR3 is made up of 15 amino acids. Germline CDR1 reads MDHEN; CDR2 reads SYDVKM. V lost 5 bases to trimming and J lost 6 bases; unmatched junction nucleotides: 8. The CDR3 region is CASSTGTRISGELFF. As DNA, the CDR3 is TGTGCCAGCAGTACCGGGACTAGGATATCCGGGGAGCTGTTTTTT.

The chain links TRBV29-1 to TRBJ2-7; 12 nucleotides agree with TRBD2. The CDR3 contains 14 residues. Germline values: CDR1 SQVTM, CDR2 ANQGSEA. The J segment lost 4 bases and the V segment lost 1 base, leaving 2 bases of the junction unmatched. The CDR3 nucleotides are TGCAGCGTTGAAGGGACTAGCGGGACTTACGAGCAGTACTTC. It yields the protein CSVEGTSGTYEQYF.

This clone has more than one count but fewer than ten. This chain links TRBV27 with TRBJ2-1; 9 bases fit TRBD2. CDR1 and CDR2 (germline): MNHEY, SMNVEV (reference sequence). CDR3 size: 15 residues. V lost 7 bases and J lost 10; bases outside the gene matches: 14. CDR3 protein: CASTSGLAMGWEQFF. CDR3 DNA: TGTGCCAGCACCTCTGGACTAGCGATGGGCTGGGAGCAGTTCTTC.

V and J are TRBV6-6 and TRBJ1-6; TRBD1 matches 8 bases. From germline, CDR1 is MNHNY and CDR2 SVGAGI (reference sequence). V dropped 2 bases and J dropped 6; count of bases not matched to a gene: 3. The CDR3 runs to 15 residues. CDR3 residues: CASSYDDRGNSPLHF. CDR3 coding DNA: TGTGCCAGCAGTTACGATGACAGGGGTAATTCACCCCTCCACTTT.

The chain links TRBV15 to TRBJ2-7, with 9 bases matching TRBD1. The CDR3 is 15 amino acids. In germline, CDR1 is LNHNV, CDR2 YYDKDF (reference sequence). With 0 bases clipped from V and 3 bases from J, the junction kept 3 bases outside the gene matches. The chain's CDR3 is CATSRDRTGDYEQYF. Written as DNA, the CDR3 is TGTGCCACCAGCAGAGACAGGACAGGGGACTACGAGCAGTACTTC.

This sequence joins TRBV28 and TRBJ2-6; D is possibly TRBD2 (6 bases). V was clipped by 5 bases and J by 0 bases, with 11 bases between them. Germline V gene data show CDR1 as MDHEN and CDR2 as SYDVKM. This CDR3 region has 16 residues. CDR3 loop: CASSIPGDSGANVLTF. The CDR3 DNA follows: TGTGCCAGCAGTATCCCGGGGGACTCTGGGGCCAACGTCCTGACTTTC.

The chain is built from TRBV19 and TRBJ2-1, with 9 bases identical to TRBD2. Trimming removed 6 bases from V and 4 bases from J; junction bases left unmatched: 10. The length of the CDR3 is 16 residues. Germline CDR1 is LNHDA and CDR2 is SQIVND (reference sequence). For the CDR3, the DNA is TGTGCCAGTAGCCTCGAAGTAGCGGGAGCATACAATGAGCAGTTCTTC. It is translated as CASSLEVAGAYNEQFF.

In its sample, this clone was seen once. V is TRBV6-1 and J is TRBJ2-5, with 8 bases aligning to TRBD1. Germline V gene data show CDR1 as MNHNS and CDR2 as SASEGT. This CDR3 has 16 amino acids. The V and J ends lost 3 bases and 4 bases, in that order; junction bases with no gene match: 10. In DNA form, the CDR3 reads TGTGCCAGCAGTGACCCTCACAGGGGGGCCTTAGAGACCCAGTACTTC. Encoded protein: CASSDPHRGALETQYF.

The chain couples TRBV7-8 to TRBJ2-3; D is perhaps TRBD1 (5 bases). CDR1 and CDR2 from the germline V gene are SGHVS and FQNEAQ. This CDR3 has 15 residues. Trimming pared 1 base from V and 9 bases from J, leaving 17 bases between. The CDR3 sequence is CASSLVETALDTQYF. The CDR3 DNA reads TGTGCCAGCAGCTTAGTCGAGACAGCATTAGACACGCAGTATTTT.